These T cell receptor beta chains were read from a single sample in a study of OX40 agonist ivuxolimab in advanced cancers. Repertoires were generated with immunoSEQ multiplex PCR, while TCRdb's copy carries only in-frame clones and drops some. The sample has about 76,000 clones, about 88% seen once; the top ten hold around 2.5%. This material consisted of CD4+ or CD8+ T cells sorted from blood, taken in a trial of the OX40 agonist ivuxolimab. These receptors all stem from an adult with an advanced solid tumor such as melanoma, head and neck, liver or kidney cancer. The CDR3 runs from the conserved cysteine through the conserved F or W. The D gene is left open where the match is weak. Rows give clone size only sometimes, using once, few, many, or a class for an expanded clone.

CDR3: CASSQEYATGAVRNGYTF
DNA: TGTGCCAGCAGCCAAGAATATGCGACAGGGGCGGTTAGAAATGGCTACACCTTC
V: TRBV4-2
size: -
D: TRBD1
J: TRBJ1-2
length: 18

CDR3: CAISESPGRSGNTIYF
DNA: TGTGCCATCAGTGAGTCGCCGGGCCGCTCTGGAAACACCATATATTTT
V: TRBV10-3
size: -
D: -
J: TRBJ1-3
length: 16

CDR3: CASTNYQITDTQYF
DNA: TGTGCCAGCACCAACTACCAAATCACAGATACGCAGTATTTT
V: TRBV7-2
size: -
D: -
J: TRBJ2-3
length: 14

CDR3: CASTGRLNTEAFF
DNA: TGTGCCAGTACCGGCCGGTTGAACACTGAAGCTTTCTTT
V: TRBV5-6
size: -
D: -
J: TRBJ1-1
length: 13

CDR3: CASSLSGELFF
DNA: TGTGCCAGCAGTTTATCAGGGGAGCTGTTTTTT
V: TRBV28
size: -
D: -
J: TRBJ2-2
length: 11

CDR3: CASHRGQGYGYTF
DNA: TGTGCCAGTCATCGAGGACAGGGCTATGGCTACACCTTC
V: TRBV6-5
size: -
D: TRBD1
J: TRBJ1-2
length: 13

CDR3: CASSLRQGGLVNQPQHF
DNA: TGTGCCAGCAGCTTGAGACAGGGGGGACTCGTCAATCAGCCCCAGCATTTT
V: TRBV7-2
size: -
D: TRBD1
J: TRBJ1-5
length: 17

CDR3: CASGGRLSSYNEQFF
DNA: TGTGCCAGCGGGGGACGGTTAAGCTCCTACAATGAGCAGTTCTTC
V: TRBV7-2
size: once
D: -
J: TRBJ2-1
length: 15

CDR3: CASLLRGRNTEAFF
DNA: TGTGCCAGCCTTTTGAGGGGGAGGAACACTGAAGCTTTCTTT
V: TRBV2
size: -
D: -
J: TRBJ1-1
length: 14

CDR3: CASSLVGHTGELFF
DNA: TGTGCCAGCAGCTTAGTGGGTCACACCGGGGAGCTGTTTTTT
V: TRBV7-2
size: -
D: -
J: TRBJ2-2
length: 14

CDR3: CASSLSSGVTTYEQYF
DNA: TGTGCCAGCAGCTTATCTAGCGGGGTGACTACCTACGAGCAGTACTTC
V: TRBV7-2
size: -
D: TRBD2
J: TRBJ2-7
length: 16

CDR3: CASVDRGIGYSNQPQHF
DNA: TGTGCCAGCGTCGACAGGGGGATAGGGTATAGCAATCAGCCCCAGCATTTT
V: TRBV19
size: -
D: TRBD1
J: TRBJ1-5
length: 17

CDR3: CAIAEPGQETQYF
DNA: TGTGCCATCGCGGAGCCAGGACAAGAGACCCAGTACTTC
V: TRBV10-3
size: -
D: -
J: TRBJ2-5
length: 13

CDR3: CASSQVFTRTKNTEAFF
DNA: TGCGCCAGCAGCCAAGTTTTCACAAGAACCAAGAACACTGAAGCTTTCTTT
V: TRBV4-1
size: -
D: -
J: TRBJ1-1
length: 17

CDR3: CASSLVGTEVGEQYF
DNA: TGTGCCAGCAGCTTGGTCGGCACTGAGGTTGGGGAGCAGTACTTC
V: TRBV5-6
size: once
D: -
J: TRBJ2-7
length: 15

CDR3: CASSKEGQPQHF
DNA: TGTGCCAGCAGCAAAGAGGGTCAGCCCCAGCATTTT
V: TRBV7-2
size: -
D: -
J: TRBJ1-5
length: 12

CDR3: CASSSLAGKTYNEQFF
DNA: TGTGCCAGCAGCTCCCTAGCGGGGAAAACCTACAATGAGCAGTTCTTC
V: TRBV5-4
size: -
D: TRBD2
J: TRBJ2-1
length: 16

CDR3: CASSWDAGDYGYTF
DNA: TGTGCCAGCAGCTGGGACGCCGGGGACTATGGCTACACCTTC
V: TRBV7-2
size: once
D: -
J: TRBJ1-2
length: 14

CDR3: CASSSRPPRGINQPQHF
DNA: TGTGCCAGCAGCTCTCGACCCCCCCGAGGGATCAATCAGCCCCAGCATTTT
V: TRBV5-6
size: -
D: -
J: TRBJ1-5
length: 17

CDR3: CASSTRVVRTEAFF
DNA: TGTGCCAGCAGTACCAGGGTGGTGCGCACTGAAGCTTTCTTT
V: TRBV28
size: once
D: -
J: TRBJ1-1
length: 14

CDR3: CASSLNAGVYEQYF
DNA: TGTGCCAGCAGCTTGAACGCAGGAGTCTACGAGCAGTACTTC
V: TRBV5-4
size: -
D: -
J: TRBJ2-7
length: 14

CDR3: CASSLGSGAGSPLHF
DNA: TGTGCCAGCAGCTTAGGGTCAGGGGCAGGTTCACCCCTCCACTTT
V: TRBV7-2
size: -
D: -
J: TRBJ1-6
length: 15